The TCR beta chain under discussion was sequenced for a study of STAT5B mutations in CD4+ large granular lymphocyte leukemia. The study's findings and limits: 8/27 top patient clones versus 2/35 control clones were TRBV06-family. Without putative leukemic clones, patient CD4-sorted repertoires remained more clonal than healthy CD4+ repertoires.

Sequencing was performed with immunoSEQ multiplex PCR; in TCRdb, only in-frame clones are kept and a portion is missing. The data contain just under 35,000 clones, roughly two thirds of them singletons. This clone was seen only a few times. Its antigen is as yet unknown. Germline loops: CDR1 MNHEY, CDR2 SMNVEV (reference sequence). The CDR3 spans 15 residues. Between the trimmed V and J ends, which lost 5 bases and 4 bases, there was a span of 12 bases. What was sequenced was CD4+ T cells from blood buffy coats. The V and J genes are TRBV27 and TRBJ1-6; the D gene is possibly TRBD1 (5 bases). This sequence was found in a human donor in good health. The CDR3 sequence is CASSTTGSYNSPLHF. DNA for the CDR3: TGTGCCAGCAGTACTACAGGTTCTTATAATTCACCCCTCCACTTT.